These 24 T cell receptor beta chains were sequenced from one sample in a study of blood T cell repertoires in COVID-19. Method: immunoSEQ multiplex PCR; TCRdb's copy keeps in-frame clones and lacks some. The sample has under 120,000 clones; approximately 84% are singletons. Material for sequencing was peripheral blood. These receptors were collected from a human donor in a cohort sampled during active COVID-19.

The chain recombines TRBV6-2 or TRBV6-3 with TRBJ1-1; TRBD1 is a possible D gene (5 bases). The germline V gene encodes CDR1 MNHEY and CDR2 SVGEGT. V was cut by 5 bases and J by 5 bases, with 15 bases left in between. The CDR3 sequence is 14 residues long. The CDR3 loop reads CASSRSRGGTEAFF. The CDR3 region has the DNA TGTGCCAGCAGTCGGTCCCGGGGGGGGACTGAAGCTTTCTTT.

V is TRBV3-1 (or the pseudogene TRBV3-2) and J is TRBJ1-3; TRBD1 agrees at 7 bases. The CDR3 covers 17 residues. The ends lost 1 base at V and 5 bases at J; junction bases unmatched: 11. Germline values: CDR1 LGHDT, CDR2 YNNKEL (reference sequence). The CDR3 DNA reads TGTGCCAGCAGCCAAGCCGAAAGCGACAGGGAAAGAAACACCATATATTTT. Its translation is CASSQAESDRERNTIYF.

The chain joins TRBV6-6 to TRBJ2-2, with TRBD2 matching over 15 bases. Germline CDR1 MNHNY, CDR2 SVGAGI (reference sequence). Trimming took 5 bases from V and 6 from J; bases not matched to a gene: 7. The CDR3 consists of 17 residues. CDR3 amino acids: CASSLAGLAGGPGELFF. The CDR3 region has the DNA TGTGCCAGCAGTCTCGCCGGACTAGCGGGGGGGCCCGGGGAGCTGTTTTTT.

The chain is built from TRBV29-1 and TRBJ1-3, with D possibly matching TRBD1 (5 bases). V was clipped by 4 bases and J by 2 bases, with 6 bases between them. Germline V gives CDR1 SQVTM, CDR2 ANQGSEA. This CDR3 comprises 12 residues. CDR3 amino acids: CSVGTPGNTIYF. In DNA, the CDR3 is TGCAGCGTTGGGACACCTGGAAACACCATATATTTT.

The chain recombines TRBV6-4 with TRBJ2-1, with 12 bases that match TRBD2. V shed 4 bases, J shed 4 bases, and the junction held 14 bases outside the gene matches. The CDR3 has 19 amino acids. Germline-derived CDR1 and CDR2 are MRHNA and SNTAGT. The CDR3 reads CASSAVMLAGGPEYNEQFF. CDR3 nucleotides: TGTGCCAGCAGTGCCGTCATGCTAGCGGGGGGGCCTGAGTACAATGAGCAGTTCTTC.

This chain joins TRBV28 and TRBJ1-1; possible D gene TRBD1, 5 bases. CDR1 is MDHEN and CDR2 is SYDVKM in the germline V gene. The CDR3 spans 14 residues. Trimming shortened V by 5 bases and J by 0 bases, and 10 bases separated the two germline ends. CDR3 amino acids: CASSPQGLNTEAFF. The CDR3 nucleotides are TGTGCCAGCAGTCCCCAGGGATTGAACACTGAAGCTTTCTTT.

The chain couples TRBV19 to TRBJ1-1; D is possibly TRBD1 (5 bases). CDR3 length: 14 residues. Trimming removed 6 bases at V and 2 bases at J, with 13 bases between. Looked up from germline, CDR1 is LNHDA and CDR2 is SQIVND (reference sequence). The chain's CDR3 is CASSSLGTNTEAFF. CDR3 in DNA: TGTGCCAGTAGCTCTTTGGGGACTAACACTGAAGCTTTCTTT.

The gene calls are TRBV19 and TRBJ2-3, with 7 bases fitting TRBD1. Trimming removed 8 bases from V and 6 bases from J; junction bases left unmatched: 11. Germline CDR1 reads LNHDA; CDR2 reads SQIVND (reference sequence). The CDR3 is made up of 14 amino acids. The CDR3 protein is CASRQDRSEDTQYF. For the CDR3, the DNA is TGTGCCAGTCGTCAGGACAGGTCGGAGGATACGCAGTATTTT.

This chain uses TRBV4-1 with TRBJ2-5; 13 bases are shared with TRBD2. The CDR3 has 15 residues. CDR1 is MGHRA, CDR2 YSYEKL, per germline. The V and J ends lost 3 bases and 6 bases, in that order; junction bases with no gene match: 4. The CDR3 sequence: CASSHGLAGVKTQYF. Written as DNA, the CDR3 is TGCGCCAGCAGCCACGGACTAGCGGGGGTAAAGACCCAGTACTTC.

The chain has TRBV24-1 and TRBJ1-5, with D possibly TRBD1 on 6 matching bases. CDR3 length equals 15 residues. CDR1 is KGHDR, CDR2 SFDVKD, per germline. The V and J ends lost 2 bases and 6 bases respectively, with 13 bases between them. CDR3 sequence reads: CATSDYRDPAQPQHF. The CDR3 DNA is TGTGCCACCAGTGATTACAGGGACCCAGCTCAGCCCCAGCATTTT.

The J gene is TRBJ1-3, the V gene TRBV19; tentative D call: TRBD1 (6 bases). The CDR3 consists of 15 residues. Trimming took off 5 bases at V and 1 base at J, with 12 bases between the two ends. The germline CDR1 and CDR2 sequences are LNHDA and SQIVND (reference sequence). CDR3: CASSETGWSGNTIYF. The CDR3 DNA reads TGTGCCAGTAGTGAAACAGGGTGGTCTGGAAACACCATATATTTT.

The genes are TRBV5-6 and TRBJ1-6; TRBD1 matches at 11 bases. With 5 bases clipped from V and 9 bases from J, the junction kept 7 bases outside the gene matches. CDR3 length equals 15 residues. Per germline, CDR1 SGHDT and CDR2 YYEEEE. CDR3 loop: CASRSTGTGGSPLHF. CDR3 coding DNA: TGTGCCAGCAGGTCAACCGGGACAGGGGGTTCACCCCTCCACTTT.

The chain joins TRBV18 to TRBJ1-1; 8 nucleotides align to TRBD1. V lost 11 bases, J lost 3 bases, and 8 bases stayed unmatched. This CDR3 is built from 13 residues. CDR1 and CDR2 (germline): KGHSH, LQKENI. Here the CDR3 DNA reads TGTGCCGCCCGACAGGGGCTTGACACTGAAGCTTTCTTT. Translation gives CAARQGLDTEAFF.

The gene calls are TRBV28 and TRBJ1-2, with TRBD1 matching 7 bases. Germline CDR1 is MDHEN and CDR2 is SYDVKM. The CDR3 covers 14 residues. The J segment lost 5 bases and the V segment lost 3 bases, leaving 6 bases of the junction unmatched. The chain's CDR3 is CASSFVDRTYGYTF. The CDR3 nucleotides read TGTGCCAGCAGTTTTGTGGACAGGACATATGGCTACACCTTC.

This chain joins TRBV12-3 or TRBV12-4 and TRBJ1-2; D unresolved. V was shortened by 3 bases and J by 0 bases, with 5 bases between the two germline ends. This CDR3 comprises 13 residues. CDR3 DNA sequence: TGTGCCAGCAGTTTCGTAACTAACTATGGCTACACCTTC. Residues: CASSFVTNYGYTF.

The CDR3 sequence is CASSSGTTSEQYF. In DNA form, the CDR3 reads TGCGCCAGCAGCAGCGGGACTACCAGTGAGCAGTACTTC. The rearrangement joins TRBV5-1 to TRBJ2-7; TRBD2 aligns across 7 bases. V trimming: 4 bases; J trimming: 7 bases; junction bases outside the gene matches: 8. CDR1 SGHRS and CDR2 YFSETQ come from the germline V gene. The CDR3 sequence is 13 residues long. The full variable domain, its missing parts supplied by reference TRBV5-1 and TRBJ2-7, is KAGVTQTPRYLIKTRGQQVTLSCSPISGHRSVSWYQQTPGQGLQFLFEYFSETQRNKGNFPGRFSGRQFSNSRSEMNVSTLELGDSALYLCASSSGTTSEQYFGPGTRLTVT.

V gene TRBV15 combines with J gene TRBJ1-3; 7 bases are a match to TRBD1. V shed 0 bases and J 4 bases; nucleotides not matched to a gene: 3. CDR3 length: 15 amino acids. Looked up from germline, CDR1 is LNHNV and CDR2 is YYDKDF (reference sequence). The CDR3 is CATSREGTAGNTIYF. Here the CDR3 DNA reads TGTGCCACCAGCAGAGAAGGGACAGCCGGAAACACCATATATTTT. Full variable domain (rest looked up from reference TRBV15 and TRBJ1-3): DAMVIQNPRYQVTQFGKPVTLSCSQTLNHNVMYWYQQKSSQAPKLLFHYYDKDFNNEADTPDNFQSRRPNTSFCFLDIRSPGLGDTAMYLCATSREGTAGNTIYFGEGSWLTVV.

The chain couples TRBV5-4 to TRBJ2-1, with 8 positions matching TRBD2. CDR1 and CDR2 from the germline V gene are SGHNT and YYREEE (reference sequence). J lost 2 bases, V lost 3 bases, and 4 bases had no gene match. The CDR3 sequence is 15 residues long. CDR3 in amino acids: CASSSGSGAYNEQFF. The DNA for the CDR3 is TGTGCCAGCAGCTCGGGTAGCGGGGCCTACAATGAGCAGTTCTTC.

The V and J genes are TRBV3-1 (or the pseudogene TRBV3-2) and TRBJ2-3, with 13 bases aligning to TRBD2. Trimming removed 4 bases from V and 5 bases from J; junction bases left unmatched: 6. Germline CDR1 and CDR2: LGHDT and YNNKEL (reference sequence). The CDR3 has 16 amino acids. CDR3 amino acids: CASSPTSGGRGDTQYF. In nucleotides, the CDR3 is TGTGCCAGCAGCCCGACTAGCGGGGGGAGGGGAGATACGCAGTATTTT.

The CDR3: CASSLTPGPEAFF. CDR3 coding DNA: TGTGCCAGCAGTTTGACACCAGGGCCTGAAGCTTTCTTT. The chain is built from TRBV28 and TRBJ1-1; D may be TRBD1 (5 bases). Germline V gene lookup returns CDR1 MDHEN and CDR2 SYDVKM. V was trimmed by 3 bases and J by 6 bases, leaving 11 bases between them. The CDR3 runs to 13 residues.

The chain combines TRBV7-9 with TRBJ2-1; D gene unclear. Trimming removed 4 bases from V and 0 bases from J, with 10 bases in between. Germline-derived CDR1 and CDR2 are SEHNR and FQNEAQ (reference sequence). The CDR3 runs to 15 residues. CDR3 nucleotides: TGTGCCAGCAGCTCCGAGCTAGTCTCCTACAATGAGCAGTTCTTC. It encodes CASSSELVSYNEQFF. The variable domain in full, with the rest retrieved from reference TRBV7-9 and TRBJ2-1, is DTGVSQNPRHKITKRGQNVTFRCDPISEHNRLYWYRQTLGQGPEFLTYFQNEAQLEKSRLLSDRFSAERPKGSFSTLEIQRTEQGDSAMYLCASSSELVSYNEQFFGPGTRLTVL.

The genes are TRBV3-1 (or the pseudogene TRBV3-2) and TRBJ2-1; TRBD2 matches 10 bases. The ends lost 6 bases at V and 8 bases at J; junction bases unmatched: 7. Germline loops: CDR1 LGHDT, CDR2 YNNKEL (reference sequence). This CDR3 has 14 residues. The CDR3, as DNA: TGTGCCAGCAGAAAGCGGGGGGGGAGAGATGAGCAGTTCTTC. Protein sequence: CASRKRGGRDEQFF.

The chain employs TRBV5-4 and TRBJ1-1; TRBD1 matches at 9 bases. CDR3 size: 17 residues. With V trimmed by 4 bases and J by 0 bases, 10 bases remained unmatched. Germline values: CDR1 SGHNT, CDR2 YYREEE (reference sequence). The CDR3 DNA reads as TGTGCCAGCAGCCCAGGAGGACAGGGGTTTGTGAACACTGAAGCTTTCTTT. Protein sequence: CASSPGGQGFVNTEAFF.

The V and J genes are TRBV12-3 or TRBV12-4 and TRBJ2-3; 9 bases map to TRBD1. This CDR3 has 13 residues. Trimming took 8 bases from V and 6 from J; bases not matched to a gene: 6. The CDR3 sequence: CASGSQGADTQYF. In DNA, the CDR3 is TGTGCCAGCGGGTCACAGGGGGCCGATACGCAGTATTTT.